The clone carrying this TCR beta chain was found a few times. Its target is unknown. The germline gives CDR1 MNHNS, CDR2 SASEGT. There are 16 residues in the CDR3. With 0 bases removed from V and 1 base from J, the gap between germline ends came to 12 bases. Sequencing of DNA taken from cultured CD4+ T cells relied on the Oncomine TCR Beta short-read assay. TCRdb re-derived calls from the PCR reads in MiXCR, one entry per CDR3 protein. In the table there are some 10,000 distinct CDR3 sequences, 25% to 40% of which are singletons. This sample was included in a study of vaccination and CD4 T cells after COVID-19. As for the study in general: Six males and four females constituted the convalescent cohort, two of whom were Hispanic. The stimulus for the cells was overlapping spike peptides derived from SARS-CoV-2, HCoV-NL63, HCoV-OC43 and HCoV-229E.

The treatment denotes: roughly 10-day PBMC culture with coronavirus spike peptide pools or control peptides (ViraFEST assay). The receptor was isolated from a human donor who had recovered from COVID-19. What was sequenced was CD4+ T cells from blood, cultured in vitro. The chain recombines TRBV6-1 with TRBJ2-5; D may be TRBD1 (5 bases). In DNA form, the CDR3 reads TGTGCCAGCAGTGAAGCGGTTTCCCAGGGCCAAGAGACCCAGTACTTC. Protein: CASSEAVSQGQETQYF.